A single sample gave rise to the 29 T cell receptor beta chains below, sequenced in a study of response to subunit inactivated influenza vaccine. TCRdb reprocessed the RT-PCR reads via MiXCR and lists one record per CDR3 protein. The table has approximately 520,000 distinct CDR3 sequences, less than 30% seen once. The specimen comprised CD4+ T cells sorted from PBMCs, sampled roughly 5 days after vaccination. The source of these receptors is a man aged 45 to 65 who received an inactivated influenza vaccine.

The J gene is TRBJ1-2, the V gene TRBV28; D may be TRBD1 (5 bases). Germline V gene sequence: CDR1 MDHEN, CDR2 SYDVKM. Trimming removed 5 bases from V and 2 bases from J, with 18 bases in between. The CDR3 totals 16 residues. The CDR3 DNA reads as TGTGCCAGCAGTCCTAACCGCAGGGAGGTGAACTATGGCTACACCTTC. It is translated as CASSPNRREVNYGYTF.

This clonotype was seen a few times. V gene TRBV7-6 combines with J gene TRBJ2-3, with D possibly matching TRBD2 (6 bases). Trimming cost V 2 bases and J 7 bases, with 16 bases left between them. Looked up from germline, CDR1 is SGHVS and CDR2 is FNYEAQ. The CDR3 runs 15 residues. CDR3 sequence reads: CASSLRGRRVNTQYF. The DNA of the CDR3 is TGTGCCAGCAGCTTACGGGGTCGGAGGGTGAATACGCAGTATTTT.

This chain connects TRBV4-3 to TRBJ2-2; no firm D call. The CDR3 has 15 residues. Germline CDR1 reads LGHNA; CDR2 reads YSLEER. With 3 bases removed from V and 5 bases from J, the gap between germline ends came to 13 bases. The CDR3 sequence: CASSHDQHETGELFF. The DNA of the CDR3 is TGCGCCAGCAGCCACGACCAGCACGAGACCGGGGAGCTGTTTTTT.

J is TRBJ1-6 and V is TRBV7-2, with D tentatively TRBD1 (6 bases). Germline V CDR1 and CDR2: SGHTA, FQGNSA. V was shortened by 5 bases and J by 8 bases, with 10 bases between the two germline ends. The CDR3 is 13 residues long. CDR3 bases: TGTGCCAGCAGCCCAACAGGGTATTCACCCCTCCACTTT. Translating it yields CASSPTGYSPLHF. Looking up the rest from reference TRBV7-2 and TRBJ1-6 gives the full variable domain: GAGVSQSPSNKVTEKGKDVELRCDPISGHTALYWYRQSLGQGLEFLIYFQGNSAPDKSGLPSDRFSAERTGGSVSTLTIQRTQQEDSAVYLCASSPTGYSPLHFGNGTRLTVT.

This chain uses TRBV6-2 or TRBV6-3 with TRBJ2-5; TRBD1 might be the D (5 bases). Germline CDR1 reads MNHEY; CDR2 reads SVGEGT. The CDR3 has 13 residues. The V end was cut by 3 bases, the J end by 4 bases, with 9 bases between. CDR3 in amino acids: CASSYRGTETQYF. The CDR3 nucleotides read TGTGCCAGCAGTTATAGGGGTACAGAGACCCAGTACTTC.

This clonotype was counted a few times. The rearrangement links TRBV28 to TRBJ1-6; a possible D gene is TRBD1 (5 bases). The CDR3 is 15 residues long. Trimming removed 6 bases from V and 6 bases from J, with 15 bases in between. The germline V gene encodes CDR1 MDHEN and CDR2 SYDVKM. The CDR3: CASRYIDSINSPLHF. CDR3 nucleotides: TGTGCCAGCAGATATATAGACAGTATTAATTCACCCCTCCACTTT.

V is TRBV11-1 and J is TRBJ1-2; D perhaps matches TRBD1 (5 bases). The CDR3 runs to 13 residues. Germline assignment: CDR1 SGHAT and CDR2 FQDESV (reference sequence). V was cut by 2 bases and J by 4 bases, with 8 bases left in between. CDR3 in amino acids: CASSLTGVYGYTF. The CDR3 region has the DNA TGTGCCAGCAGCTTAACAGGAGTCTATGGCTACACCTTC.

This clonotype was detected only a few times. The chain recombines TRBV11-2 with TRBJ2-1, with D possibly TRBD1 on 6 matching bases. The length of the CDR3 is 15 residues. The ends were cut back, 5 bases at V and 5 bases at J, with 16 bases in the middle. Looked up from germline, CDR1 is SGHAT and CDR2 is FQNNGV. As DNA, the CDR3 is TGTGCCAGCAGCCCCAACAGGGTAACGGACAATGAGCAGTTCTTC. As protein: CASSPNRVTDNEQFF.

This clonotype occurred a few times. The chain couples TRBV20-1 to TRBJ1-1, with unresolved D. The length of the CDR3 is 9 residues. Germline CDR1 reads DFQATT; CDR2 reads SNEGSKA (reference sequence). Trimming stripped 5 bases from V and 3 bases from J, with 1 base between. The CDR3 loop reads CSAYTEAFF. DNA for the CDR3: TGCAGTGCTTACACTGAAGCTTTCTTT.

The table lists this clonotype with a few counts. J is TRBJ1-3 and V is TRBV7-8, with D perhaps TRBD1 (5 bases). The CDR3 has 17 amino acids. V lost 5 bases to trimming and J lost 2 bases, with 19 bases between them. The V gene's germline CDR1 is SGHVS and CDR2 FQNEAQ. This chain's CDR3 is CASSQAPMGHPGNTIYF. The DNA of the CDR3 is TGTGCCAGCAGCCAGGCCCCCATGGGGCATCCTGGAAACACCATATATTTT. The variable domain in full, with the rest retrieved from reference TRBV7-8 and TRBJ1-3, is GAGVSQSPRYKVAKRGQDVALRCDPISGHVSLFWYQQALGQGPEFLTYFQNEAQLDKSGLPSDRFFAERPEGSVSTLKIQRTQQEDSAVYLCASSQAPMGHPGNTIYFGEGSWLTVV.

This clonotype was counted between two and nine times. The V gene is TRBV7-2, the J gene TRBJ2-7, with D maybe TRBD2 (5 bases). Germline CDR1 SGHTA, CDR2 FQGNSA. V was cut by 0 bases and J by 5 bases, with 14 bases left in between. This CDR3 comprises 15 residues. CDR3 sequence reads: CASSLASPGIDEQYF. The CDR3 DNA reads TGTGCCAGCAGCTTAGCGAGCCCGGGAATTGACGAGCAGTACTTC.

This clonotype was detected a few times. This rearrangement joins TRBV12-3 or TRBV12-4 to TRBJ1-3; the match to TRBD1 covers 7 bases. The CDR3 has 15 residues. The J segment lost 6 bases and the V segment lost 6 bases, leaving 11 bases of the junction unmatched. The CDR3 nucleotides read TGTGCCAGCAGCTGGACAGGCGGACATGAAAACACCATATATTTT. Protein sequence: CASSWTGGHENTIYF.

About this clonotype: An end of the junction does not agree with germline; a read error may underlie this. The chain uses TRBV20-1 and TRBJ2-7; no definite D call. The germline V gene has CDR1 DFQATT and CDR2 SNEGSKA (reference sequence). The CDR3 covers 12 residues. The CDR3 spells CSARVARGPIHF. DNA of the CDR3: TGCAGTGCTAGAGTTGCGAGAGGACCCATCCACTTC.

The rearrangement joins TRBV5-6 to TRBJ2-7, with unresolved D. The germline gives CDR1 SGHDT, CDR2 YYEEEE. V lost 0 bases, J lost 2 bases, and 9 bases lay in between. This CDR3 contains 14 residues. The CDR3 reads CASSLEVYPYEQYF. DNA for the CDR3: TGTGCCAGCAGCTTGGAGGTTTATCCCTACGAGCAGTACTTC.

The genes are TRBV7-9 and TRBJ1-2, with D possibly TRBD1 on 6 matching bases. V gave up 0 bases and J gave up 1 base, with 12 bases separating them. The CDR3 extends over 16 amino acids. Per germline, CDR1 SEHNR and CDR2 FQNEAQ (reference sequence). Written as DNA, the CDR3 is TGTGCCAGCAGCTTAGCGGAGGGGGACGATAACTATGGCTACACCTTC. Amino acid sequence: CASSLAEGDDNYGYTF.

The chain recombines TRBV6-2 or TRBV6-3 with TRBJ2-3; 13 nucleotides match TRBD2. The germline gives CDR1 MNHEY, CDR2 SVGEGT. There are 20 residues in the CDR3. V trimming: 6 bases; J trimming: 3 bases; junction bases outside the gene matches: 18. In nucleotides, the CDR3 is TGTGCCAGCAGCCTAACGAGACTAGCGGGGGGCCCCAAGCGGACAGATACGCAGTATTTT. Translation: CASSLTRLAGGPKRTDTQYF.

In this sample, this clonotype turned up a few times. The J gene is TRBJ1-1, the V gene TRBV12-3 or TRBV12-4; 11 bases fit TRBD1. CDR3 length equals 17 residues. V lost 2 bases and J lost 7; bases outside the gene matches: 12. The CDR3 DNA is TGTGCCAGCAGTTTAACCCCGGACAGGGGGCATAGGGGTGAAGCTTTCTTT. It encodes CASSLTPDRGHRGEAFF.

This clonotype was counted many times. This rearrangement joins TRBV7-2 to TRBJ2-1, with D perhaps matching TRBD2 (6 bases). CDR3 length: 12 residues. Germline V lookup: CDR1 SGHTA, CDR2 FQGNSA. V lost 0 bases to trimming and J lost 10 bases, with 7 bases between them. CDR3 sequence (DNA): TGTGCCAGCAGCTTAGCAGCGGGCGAGCAGTTCTTC. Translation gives CASSLAAGEQFF.

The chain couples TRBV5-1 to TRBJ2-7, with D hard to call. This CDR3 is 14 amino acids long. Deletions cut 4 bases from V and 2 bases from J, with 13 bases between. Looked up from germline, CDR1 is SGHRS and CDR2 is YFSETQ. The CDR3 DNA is TGCGCCAGCAGCGGCGAAGAGACCACCTACGAGCAGTACTTC. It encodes CASSGEETTYEQYF.

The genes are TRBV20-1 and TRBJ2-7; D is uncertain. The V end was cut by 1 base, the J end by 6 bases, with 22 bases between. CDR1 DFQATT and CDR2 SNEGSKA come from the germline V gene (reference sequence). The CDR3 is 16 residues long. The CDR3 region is CSARARHRRQLSEQYF. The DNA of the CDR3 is TGCAGTGCTAGAGCCAGGCACCGCCGGCAGCTTAGCGAGCAGTACTTC.

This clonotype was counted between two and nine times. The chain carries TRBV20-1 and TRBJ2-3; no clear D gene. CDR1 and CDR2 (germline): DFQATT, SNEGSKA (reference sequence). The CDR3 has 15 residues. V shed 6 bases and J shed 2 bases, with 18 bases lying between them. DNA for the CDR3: TGCAGTGCAGACGACCAAATGGGGATCACAGATACGCAGTATTTT. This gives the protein CSADDQMGITDTQYF.

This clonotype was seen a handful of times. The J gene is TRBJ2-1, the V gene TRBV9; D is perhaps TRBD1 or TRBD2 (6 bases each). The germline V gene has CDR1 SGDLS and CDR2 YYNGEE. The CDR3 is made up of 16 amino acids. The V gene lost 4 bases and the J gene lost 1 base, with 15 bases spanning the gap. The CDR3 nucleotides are TGTGCCAGCAGCCAATCCGGGGGCCAATCCTACAATGAGCAGTTCTTC. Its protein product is CASSQSGGQSYNEQFF.

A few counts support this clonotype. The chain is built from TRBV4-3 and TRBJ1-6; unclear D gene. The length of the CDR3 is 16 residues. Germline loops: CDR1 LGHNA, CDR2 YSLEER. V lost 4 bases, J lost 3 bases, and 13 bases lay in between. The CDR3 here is CASSPESGVYNSPLHF. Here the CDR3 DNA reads TGCGCCAGCAGCCCTGAGAGCGGGGTCTATAATTCACCCCTCCACTTT.

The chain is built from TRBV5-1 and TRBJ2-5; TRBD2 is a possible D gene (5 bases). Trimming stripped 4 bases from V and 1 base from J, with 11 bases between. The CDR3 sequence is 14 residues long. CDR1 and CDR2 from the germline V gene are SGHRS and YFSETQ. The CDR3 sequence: CASSRGIAQETQYF. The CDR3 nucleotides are TGCGCCAGCAGCCGAGGGATCGCCCAAGAGACCCAGTACTTC.

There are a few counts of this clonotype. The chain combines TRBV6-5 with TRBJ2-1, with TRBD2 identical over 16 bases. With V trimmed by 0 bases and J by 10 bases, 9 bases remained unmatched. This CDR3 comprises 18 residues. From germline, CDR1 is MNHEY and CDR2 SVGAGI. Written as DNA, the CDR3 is TGTGCCAGCAGTTACTCTTTTGGGACTAGCGGGAGGGCCGAGGAGCAGTTCTTC. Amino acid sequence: CASSYSFGTSGRAEEQFF.

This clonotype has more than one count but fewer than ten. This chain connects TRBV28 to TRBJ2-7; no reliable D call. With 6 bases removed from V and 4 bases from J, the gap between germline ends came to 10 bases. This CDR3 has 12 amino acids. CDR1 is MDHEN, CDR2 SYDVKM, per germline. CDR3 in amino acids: CASRNERYEQYF. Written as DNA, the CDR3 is TGTGCCAGCAGGAATGAAAGGTACGAGCAGTACTTC. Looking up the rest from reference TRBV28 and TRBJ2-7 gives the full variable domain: DVKVTQSSRYLVKRTGEKVFLECVQDMDHENMFWYRQDPGLGLRLIYFSYDVKMKEKGDIPEGYSVSREKKERFSLILESASTNQTSMYLCASRNERYEQYFGPGTRLTVT.

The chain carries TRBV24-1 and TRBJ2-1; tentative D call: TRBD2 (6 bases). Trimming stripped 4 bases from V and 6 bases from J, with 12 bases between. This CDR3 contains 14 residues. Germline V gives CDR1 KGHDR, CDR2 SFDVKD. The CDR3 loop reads CATSDAGIGNEQFF. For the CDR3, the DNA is TGTGCCACCAGTGACGCGGGGATCGGCAATGAGCAGTTCTTC.

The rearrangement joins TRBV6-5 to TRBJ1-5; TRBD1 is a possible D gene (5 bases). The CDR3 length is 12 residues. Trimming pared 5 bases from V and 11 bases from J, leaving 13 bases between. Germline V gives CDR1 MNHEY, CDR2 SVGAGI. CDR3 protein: CASSNDRGAQHF. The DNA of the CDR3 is TGTGCCAGCAGTAACGATCGGGGGGCCCAGCATTTT.

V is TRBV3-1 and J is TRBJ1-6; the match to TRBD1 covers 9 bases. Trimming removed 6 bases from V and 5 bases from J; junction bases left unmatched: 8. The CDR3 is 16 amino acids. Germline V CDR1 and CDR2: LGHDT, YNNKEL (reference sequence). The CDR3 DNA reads TGTGCCAGCAGAGAGACGGGACAGGGCGATAATTCACCCCTCCACTTT. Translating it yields CASRETGQGDNSPLHF.